This TCR beta chain emerged from a study of CD8 T cells in ankylosing spondylitis. Study results and limitations: Among TCR beta sequences, a motif of under ten highly homologous variants appeared characteristic of ankylosing spondylitis blood.

Concerning this clonotype: Its antigen is unknown.

Quantitative 5'-RACE with molecular barcodes was used to make the TCR beta libraries. TCRdb fed the 5' RACE reads into MiXCR, producing one record per CDR3 protein. The sample gives some 140,000 distinct CDR3 sequences, roughly 8.4% of which show up once; approximately 7% is in the top ten. Between the trimmed V and J ends, which lost 2 bases and 5 bases, there was a span of 12 bases. Germline values: CDR1 LGHNA, CDR2 YSLEER. There are 15 residues in the CDR3. The source material was synovial fluid, either unsorted or a sorted T cell fraction (not recorded which). The sequence derives from a male donor with ankylosing spondylitis. The chain is built from TRBV4-3 and TRBJ1-4, with a possible D match to TRBD1 (5 bases). Written as DNA, the CDR3 is TGCGCCAGCAGCCAAACGGGGCAGGGAAATGAAAAACTGTTTTTT. Amino acids: CASSQTGQGNEKLFF.